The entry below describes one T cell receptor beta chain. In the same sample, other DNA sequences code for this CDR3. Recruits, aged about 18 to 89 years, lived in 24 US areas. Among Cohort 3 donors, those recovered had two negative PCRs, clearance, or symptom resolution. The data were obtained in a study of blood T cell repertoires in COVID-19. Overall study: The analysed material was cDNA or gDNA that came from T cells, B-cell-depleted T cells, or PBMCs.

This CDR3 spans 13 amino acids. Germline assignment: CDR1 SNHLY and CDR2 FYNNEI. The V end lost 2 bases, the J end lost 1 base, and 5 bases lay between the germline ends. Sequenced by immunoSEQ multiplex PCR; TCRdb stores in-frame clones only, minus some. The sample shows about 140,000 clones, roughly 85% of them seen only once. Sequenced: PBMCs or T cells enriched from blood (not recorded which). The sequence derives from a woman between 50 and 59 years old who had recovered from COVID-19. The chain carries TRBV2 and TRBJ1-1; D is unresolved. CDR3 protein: CASSENKNTEAFF. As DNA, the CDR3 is TGTGCCAGCAGTGAAAACAAGAACACTGAAGCTTTCTTT.